This T cell receptor beta chain appears in the sequencing data of a study of Ad26.COV2.S vaccination and SARS-CoV-2 variants. The wider study: The vaccine Ad26.COV2.S was put into the muscle once, or twice with 56 days between. The study, taken as a whole, reports: Overall T cell responses may have been underestimated by the analyses of TCR breadth and depth. It was vaccine recipients, not placebo recipients, who had the higher spike-specific TCR breadth.

Produced via immunoSEQ multiplex PCR; TCRdb's table is partial and in-frame only. The table lists roughly 420,000 clones, about 91% of them singletons. The treatment was: around 19 received Ad26.COV2.S at low or high dose, single or two shots; 5 received placebo; per-sample allocation not given. Collection of samples fell on day 63 after the first vaccine or placebo injection. In the vaccine, an Ad26 vector expressed the SARS-CoV-2 spike of the Wuhan strain. This clone has more than one count but fewer than ten. Antigen: not known. The origin of this receptor is a person between 18 and 59 years old who received the Ad26.COV2.S COVID-19 vaccine or a placebo. The sequences come from peripheral blood, collected in a trial of Ad26.COV2.S vaccine versus placebo.

CDR3 bases: TGTGCCAGCAGCCCGACAGGGGGGAACAATCAGCCCCAGCATTTT. Protein product: CASSPTGGNNQPQHF. This chain uses TRBV7-2 with TRBJ1-5, with 9 bases identical to TRBD1. Losses at the gene ends were 5 bases for V and 3 bases for J; bases not matched to a gene: 5. From germline, CDR1 is SGHTA and CDR2 FQGNSA. The CDR3 is made up of 15 amino acids.